One T cell receptor (beta chain) is described in this entry. The data were obtained in a study of OX40 agonist ivuxolimab in advanced cancers. Assay: immunoSEQ multiplex PCR; the TCRdb copy retains only in-frame clones and omits some. Altogether over 70,000 clones are present, over 80% being singletons, with the ten largest covering about 0.53%. On cycle 4 day 1 and cycle 7 day 1, as well as at baseline, blood was sampled. CDR1 and CDR2 (germline): LNHDA, SQIVND (reference sequence). The CDR3 extends over 13 amino acids. Trimming shortened V by 10 bases and J by 4 bases, and 13 bases separated the two germline ends.

The rearrangement uses TRBV19 and TRBJ1-4, with no clear D. The specimen was CD4+ or CD8+ T cells sorted from blood, collected in a trial of the OX40 agonist ivuxolimab. This receptor was taken from an adult with an advanced solid tumor such as melanoma, head and neck, liver or kidney cancer. CDR3 in DNA: TGTGCCACTACCCCTCCGGGTAATGAAAAACTGTTTTTT. Its translation is CATTPPGNEKLFF.